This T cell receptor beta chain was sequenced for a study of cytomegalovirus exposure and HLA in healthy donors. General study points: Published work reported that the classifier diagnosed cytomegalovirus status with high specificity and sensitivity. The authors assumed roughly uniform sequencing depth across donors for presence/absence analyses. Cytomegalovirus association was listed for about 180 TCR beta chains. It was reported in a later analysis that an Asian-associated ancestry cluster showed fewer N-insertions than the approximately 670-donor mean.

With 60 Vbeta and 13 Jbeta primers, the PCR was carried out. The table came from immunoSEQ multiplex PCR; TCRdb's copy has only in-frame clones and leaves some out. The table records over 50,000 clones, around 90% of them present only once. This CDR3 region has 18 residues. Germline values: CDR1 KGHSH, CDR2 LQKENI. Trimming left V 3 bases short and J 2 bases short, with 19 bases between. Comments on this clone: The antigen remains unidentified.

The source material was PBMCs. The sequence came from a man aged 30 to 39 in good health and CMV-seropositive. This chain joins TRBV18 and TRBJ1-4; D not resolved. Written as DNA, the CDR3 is TGTGCCAGCTCACCCCTCCCCGGCCGGGGAGTTACTAATGAAAAACTGTTTTTT. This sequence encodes CASSPLPGRGVTNEKLFF.